One and the same sample provided the 25 T cell receptor beta chains below, sequenced in a study of blood T cell repertoires in COVID-19. Method: immunoSEQ multiplex PCR; TCRdb's copy keeps in-frame clones and lacks some. The sample lists around 250,000 clones, just under 85% occurring once. Input material: peripheral blood. The receptors here all came from a woman older than 75 with acute or convalescent COVID-19.

A single count supports this clone. The rearrangement links TRBV7-2 to TRBJ2-7; tentative D call: TRBD1 (5 bases). With 5 bases removed from V and 3 bases from J, the gap between germline ends came to 8 bases. In germline, CDR1 is SGHTA, CDR2 FQGNSA. The CDR3 is 12 residues long. CDR3 nucleotide sequence: TGTGCCAGCAGCACTGACAGCTACGAGCAGTACTTC. Translation: CASSTDSYEQYF.

This chain uses TRBV11-1 with TRBJ2-7; the match to TRBD1 covers 7 bases. V lost 3 bases, J lost 6 bases, and 8 bases stayed unmatched. The CDR3 is 14 amino acids. The germline V gene encodes CDR1 SGHAT and CDR2 FQDESV (reference sequence). The CDR3 loop reads CASSFGQAISEQYF. The CDR3 DNA follows: TGTGCCAGCAGCTTCGGACAGGCGATTAGCGAGCAGTACTTC.

This clone was counted only a few times. The chain is built from TRBV2 and TRBJ2-7, with 7 bases identical to TRBD1. The CDR3 consists of 13 residues. Per germline, CDR1 SNHLY and CDR2 FYNNEI. Losses at the gene ends were 6 bases for V and 0 bases for J; bases not matched to a gene: 2. The CDR3 nucleotides read TGTGCCAGCAGGGGGGACAGCTCCTACGAGCAGTACTTC. It encodes CASRGDSSYEQYF.

In this sample, this clone turned up many times. The rearrangement uses TRBV2 and TRBJ2-3, with 9 bases fitting TRBD1. With 7 bases clipped from V and 5 bases from J, the junction kept 10 bases outside the gene matches. Germline assignment: CDR1 SNHLY and CDR2 FYNNEI. The CDR3 has 15 residues. The CDR3 here is CASIDGTGSGDTQYF. The CDR3 region has the DNA TGTGCCAGCATCGACGGGACAGGGAGTGGAGATACGCAGTATTTT.

This rearrangement joins TRBV11-2 to TRBJ1-6; D is unresolved. This CDR3 region has 14 residues. Germline V gives CDR1 SGHAT, CDR2 FQNNGV. V was cut by 2 bases and J by 6 bases, with 8 bases left in between. The CDR3 nucleotides are TGTGCCAGCAGCTTATCCCTCAGTAATTCACCCCTCCACTTT. Translating gives CASSLSLSNSPLHF.

This clone was seen only a few times. The rearrangement joins TRBV25-1 to TRBJ1-3; 7 bases match TRBD1. Per germline, CDR1 MGHDK and CDR2 SYGVNS. The CDR3 sequence is 16 residues long. V was pared by 5 bases and J by 0 bases, with 7 bases of the junction left unmatched. CDR3: CASSTHRGGSGNTIYF. The CDR3 nucleotides read TGTGCCAGCAGTACCCACAGGGGCGGCTCTGGAAACACCATATATTTT.

A remark on this clone: An end of the junction does not agree with germline; a read error may underlie this. The chain employs TRBV19 and TRBJ2-2, with unresolved D. CDR1 and CDR2 (germline): LNHDA, SQIVND (reference sequence). This CDR3 contains 11 residues. The CDR3 nucleotides are TGTGCCAGTAGGAACAGCGGGGAGCTGTTTTTT. Amino acid sequence: CASRNSGELFF. Combining the CDR3 with reference TRBV19 and TRBJ2-2 gives the whole variable domain DGGITQSPKYLFRKEGQNVTLSCEQNLNHDAMYWYRQDPGQGLRLIYYSQIVNDFQKGDIAEGYSVSREKKESFPLTVTSAQKNPTAFYLCASRNSGELFFGEGSRLTVL.

This clone was found a few times. This chain connects TRBV4-2 to TRBJ2-7; D is perhaps TRBD2 (7 bases). Trimming shortened V by 0 bases and J by 2 bases, and 14 bases separated the two germline ends. Germline-derived CDR1 and CDR2 are LGHNA and YNFKEQ. This CDR3 has 16 amino acids. The CDR3 sequence is CASSQEQQGGTYEQYF. The CDR3 bases are TGTGCCAGCAGCCAAGAGCAACAGGGAGGGACCTACGAGCAGTACTTC.

This clone was seen once. The V and J genes are TRBV6-2 or TRBV6-3 and TRBJ2-1; weak D call: TRBD1 (5 bases). Between the trimmed V and J ends, which lost 5 bases and 5 bases, there was a span of 10 bases. Germline assignment: CDR1 MNHEY and CDR2 SVGEGT. The CDR3 is 13 amino acids. The CDR3 loop is CASSEQGDNEQFF. The CDR3 nucleotides read TGTGCCAGCAGTGAGCAGGGTGACAATGAGCAGTTCTTC.

The chain carries TRBV20-1 and TRBJ2-7; D remains ambiguous. Germline V gene sequence: CDR1 DFQATT, CDR2 SNEGSKA (reference sequence). Trimming took 3 bases from V and 9 from J, leaving 12 bases between them. The CDR3 has 11 residues. CDR3 sequence reads: CSARADRGQYF. The CDR3 DNA reads TGCAGTGCTAGGGCAGATCGTGGGCAGTACTTC.

The chain is built from TRBV9 and TRBJ1-1; a possible D gene is TRBD1 (5 bases). The V end was cut by 2 bases, the J end by 5 bases, with 13 bases between. Germline lookup yields CDR1 SGDLS and CDR2 YYNGEE. This CDR3 is 14 amino acids long. The CDR3 region is CASSVIGGGTEAFF. DNA of the CDR3: TGTGCCAGCAGCGTTATTGGGGGAGGAACTGAAGCTTTCTTT.

This chain connects TRBV7-2 to TRBJ1-1; D ambiguous. V was pared by 3 bases and J by 6 bases, with 20 bases between. The CDR3 has 16 amino acids. Germline CDR1 is SGHTA and CDR2 is FQGNSA. CDR3 sequence: CASSFQSGRNGAEAFF. The CDR3 nucleotides read TGTGCCAGCAGCTTCCAGAGCGGCAGGAATGGGGCTGAAGCTTTCTTT.

This sequence joins TRBV4-1 and TRBJ2-3; 7 bases are a match to TRBD1. The CDR3 covers 16 residues. J lost 3 bases, V lost 1 base, and 7 bases had no gene match. Germline V gene data show CDR1 as MGHRA and CDR2 as YSYEKL. In nucleotides, the CDR3 is TGCGCCAGCAGCCAAGGTATGAGGGGGCGAACAGATACGCAGTATTTT. Protein: CASSQGMRGRTDTQYF.

The rearrangement uses TRBV6-5 and TRBJ2-3; 9 bases match TRBD2. CDR1 is MNHEY and CDR2 is SVGAGI in the germline V gene. After removal of 4 bases from V and 4 bases from J, the junction contained 3 bases not matched to a gene. The CDR3 has 14 amino acids. CDR3 loop: CASSLAGEADTQYF. CDR3 coding DNA: TGTGCCAGCAGTTTAGCGGGAGAGGCAGATACGCAGTATTTT.

Details on this clone: At the DNA level, this CDR3 is encoded by other sequences in the same sample as well. V and J are TRBV27 and TRBJ2-5; perhaps TRBD2 as D (5 bases). V lost 5 bases, J lost 5 bases, and 12 bases lay in between. Germline V gene lookup returns CDR1 MNHEY and CDR2 SMNVEV (reference sequence). The CDR3 sequence is 13 residues long. CDR3 protein: CASSPRTGETQYF. The DNA for the CDR3 is TGTGCCAGCAGTCCGCGGACTGGGGAGACCCAGTACTTC.

The rearrangement uses TRBV24-1 and TRBJ2-1; D is unclear. Germline CDR1 and CDR2: KGHDR and SFDVKD. V was clipped by 4 bases and J by 6 bases, with 12 bases between them. This CDR3 region has 14 residues. CDR3 amino acids: CATSDPTAPNEQFF. CDR3 sequence (DNA): TGTGCCACCAGTGACCCGACTGCCCCCAATGAGCAGTTCTTC.

V is TRBV5-8 and J is TRBJ1-1; possibly TRBD1 for D (5 bases). This CDR3 is 15 amino acids long. Germline V CDR1 and CDR2: SGHTS, YDEGEE. Trimming stripped 3 bases from V and 2 bases from J, with 14 bases between. CDR3 residues: CASSYPGLLNTEAFF. As DNA, the CDR3 is TGTGCCAGCAGCTATCCGGGACTACTAAACACTGAAGCTTTCTTT.

The rearrangement links TRBV6-2 or TRBV6-3 to TRBJ2-7, with 12 bases identical to TRBD2. This CDR3 region has 15 residues. Trimming at V came to 5 bases and at J to 0 bases, leaving 2 bases not matched to a gene. CDR1 and CDR2 from the germline V gene are MNHEY and SVGEGT. CDR3 region: CASSGTSGRSYEQYF. CDR3 nucleotide sequence: TGTGCCAGCAGTGGGACTAGCGGGCGCTCCTACGAGCAGTACTTC.

This clone was counted only a few times. The CDR3, as DNA: TGTGCCAGTAGTCCCAGGGGGGCAGGTGAAAAACTGTTTTTT. Translating it yields CASSPRGAGEKLFF. The V call is TRBV19, the J call TRBJ1-4; TRBD1 agrees at 7 bases. This CDR3 region has 14 residues. Germline trimming cut 5 bases from V and 7 bases from J; bases unmatched to any gene: 7. Germline assignment: CDR1 LNHDA and CDR2 SQIVND (reference sequence). The whole variable domain, filled in from reference TRBV19 and TRBJ1-4, reads DGGITQSPKYLFRKEGQNVTLSCEQNLNHDAMYWYRQDPGQGLRLIYYSQIVNDFQKGDIAEGYSVSREKKESFPLTVTSAQKNPTAFYLCASSPRGAGEKLFFGSGTQLSVL.

This clone occurred a few times. This sequence joins TRBV7-7 and TRBJ2-5, with 8 bases aligning to TRBD1. Per the germline V gene, CDR1 is SSHAT and CDR2 is FNYEAQ (reference sequence). The CDR3 has 15 amino acids. Germline trimming cut 5 bases from V and 5 bases from J; bases unmatched to any gene: 10. CDR3 nucleotide sequence: TGTGCCAGCAGCCTGTCCGGGACAGGTGGGGAGACCCAGTACTTC. It specifies CASSLSGTGGETQYF.

The chain links TRBV10-3 to TRBJ1-4, with D maybe TRBD1 (6 bases). V lost 2 bases and J 5 bases, leaving 9 bases between the germline ends. This CDR3 contains 14 residues. CDR1 and CDR2 (germline): ENHRY, SYGVKD. CDR3 DNA: TGTGCCATCAGTGAGAGGGACAAAAATGAAAAACTGTTTTTT. This codes for CAISERDKNEKLFF.

The rearrangement uses TRBV29-1 and TRBJ1-2; TRBD1 matches 7 bases. With V trimmed by 4 bases and J by 0 bases, 11 bases remained unmatched. CDR3 length: 16 amino acids. Germline loops: CDR1 SQVTM, CDR2 ANQGSEA. CDR3 sequence: CSVVGTEITSNYGYTF. As DNA, the CDR3 is TGCAGCGTTGTCGGGACAGAGATAACCTCTAACTATGGCTACACCTTC.

The chain employs TRBV11-2 and TRBJ1-2; D uncertain. With 1 base removed from V and 8 bases from J, the gap between germline ends came to 11 bases. This CDR3 spans 13 amino acids. Germline-derived CDR1 and CDR2 are SGHAT and FQNNGV. DNA of the CDR3: TGTGCCAGCAGCTTAGCCAGAGTGGGCGGCTACACCTTC. Its protein is CASSLARVGGYTF.

V gene TRBV11-3 combines with J gene TRBJ2-3; D is uncertain. V shed 5 bases and J shed 0 bases, with 12 bases lying between them. This CDR3 has 15 amino acids. Germline V gene lookup returns CDR1 SGHNT and CDR2 YENEEA. The CDR3 nucleotides are TGTGCCAGCAGCACTGGCGGAACTAGCACAGATACGCAGTATTTT. Translating gives CASSTGGTSTDTQYF.

The CDR3 loop reads CASSSGQGGTIEQYF. DNA for the CDR3: TGCGCCAGCAGCTCGGGACAGGGGGGGACTATCGAGCAGTACTTC. V gene TRBV5-1 combines with J gene TRBJ2-7, with 11 bases matching TRBD1. The CDR3 runs to 15 residues. Germline CDR1 SGHRS, CDR2 YFSETQ. The junction had 8 bases not matched to a gene; V was cut back by 3 bases and J by 6 bases.